The 24 T cell receptor beta chains presented below share a single source sample, sequenced in a study of T cells in Graves' hyperthyroidism and ophthalmopathy. Researchers amplified the TCR beta CDR3 regions from RNA transcripts. The study used the HTBI primer set for a first-round RT-PCR of the TCR CDR3. TCRdb itself ran the multiplex PCR reads through MiXCR, one entry per CDR3 protein. The sample consists of hundreds of thousands of distinct CDR3 sequences, 45% of them appearing once. Source material: peripheral blood or thyroid tissue (not recorded which). The origin of the receptors is an adult man with Graves' disease, either hyperthyroidism or ophthalmopathy (not recorded which).

The chain combines TRBV7-9 with TRBJ1-6, with D possibly matching TRBD1 (6 bases). The germline CDR1 and CDR2 sequences are SEHNR and FQNEAQ (reference sequence). This CDR3 contains 15 residues. With 5 bases removed from V and 8 bases from J, the gap between germline ends came to 16 bases. The CDR3 is CASSQEGVRYSPLHF. Here the CDR3 DNA reads TGTGCCAGCAGCCAAGAGGGGGTCCGATATTCACCCCTCCACTTT.

This chain joins TRBV19 and TRBJ1-2, with D maybe TRBD1 (5 bases). V was cut by 1 base and J by 4 bases, with 7 bases left in between. CDR1 and CDR2 from the germline V gene are LNHDA and SQIVND (reference sequence). The CDR3 is made up of 13 amino acids. CDR3 nucleotides: TGTGCCAGTAGTATAGGGGGCGGCTATGGCTACACCTTC. This sequence encodes CASSIGGGYGYTF.

There are a few counts of this clonotype. This chain uses TRBV20-1 with TRBJ1-2; 7 bases are shared with TRBD1. Germline CDR1 reads DFQATT; CDR2 reads SNEGSKA (reference sequence). After removal of 4 bases from V and 4 bases from J, the junction contained 6 bases not matched to a gene. This CDR3 is 13 amino acids long. The CDR3 reads CSATTGIAYGYTF. CDR3 nucleotides: TGCAGTGCTACGACAGGGATTGCCTATGGCTACACCTTC.

The V and J genes are TRBV7-3 and TRBJ1-6; 8 bases agree with TRBD1. With V trimmed by 5 bases and J by 10 bases, 7 bases remained unmatched. Germline V lookup: CDR1 SGHTA, CDR2 FQGTGA. This CDR3 contains 14 residues. The CDR3 coding sequence is TGTGCCAGCAGCGCGGGACAGGTAGTCTCACCCCTCCACTTT. This encodes CASSAGQVVSPLHF.

At least ten counts were recorded for this clonotype. This rearrangement joins TRBV5-5 to TRBJ1-2, with D possibly matching TRBD1 (6 bases). Germline CDR1 reads SGHKS; CDR2 reads YYEKEE (reference sequence). The CDR3 has 14 amino acids. The germline V and J ends were trimmed by 4 bases and 2 bases, with 12 bases remaining between them. In DNA form, the CDR3 reads TGTGCCAGCAGCCGAGCTCAGGGGAACTATGGCTACACCTTC. Translated: CASSRAQGNYGYTF. Combining the CDR3 with reference TRBV5-5 and TRBJ1-2 gives the whole variable domain DAGVTQSPTHLIKTRGQQVTLRCSPISGHKSVSWYQQVLGQGPQFIFQYYEKEERGRGNFPDRFSARQFPNYSSELNVNALLLGDSALYLCASSRAQGNYGYTFGSGTRLTVV.

The V gene is TRBV25-1, the J gene TRBJ2-7, with D possibly being TRBD1 or TRBD2 (5 bases each). Trimming removed 4 bases from V and 7 bases from J, with 17 bases in between. CDR3 length: 14 residues. Per the germline V gene, CDR1 is MGHDK and CDR2 is SYGVNS. The CDR3 here is CASSAGTTPTEQYF. The CDR3 region has the DNA TGTGCCAGCAGTGCCGGGACCACGCCTACGGAGCAGTACTTC.

CDR3 protein: CASSVGETGGHEQYF. The DNA for the CDR3 is TGTGCCAGCAGCGTAGGAGAGACAGGGGGCCACGAGCAGTACTTC. The chain links TRBV9 to TRBJ2-7; 10 positions match TRBD1. The germline V gene has CDR1 SGDLS and CDR2 YYNGEE. V dropped 0 bases and J dropped 5; count of bases not matched to a gene: 5. This CDR3 region has 15 residues.

This clonotype was detected only a few times. V gene TRBV2 combines with J gene TRBJ1-1; D gene uncertain. The CDR3 runs to 14 residues. Germline loops: CDR1 SNHLY, CDR2 FYNNEI. V lost 4 bases, J lost 2 bases, and 11 bases lay in between. In DNA, the CDR3 is TGTGCCAGCAGTGTTAAGCTCACTAACACTGAAGCTTTCTTT. This translates into CASSVKLTNTEAFF.

In regard to this clonotype: This likely comes from a read error, as the CDR3 has no conserved phenylalanine or tryptophan at its end. J is TRBJ1-1 and V is TRBV7-9; tentatively, D is TRBD1 (6 bases). Trimming removed 3 bases at V and 0 bases at J, with 8 bases between. The CDR3 has 14 residues. Germline V gives CDR1 SEHNR, CDR2 FQNEAQ (reference sequence). This CDR3 is CASSLGHMNTEAFL. As DNA, the CDR3 is TGTGCCAGCAGCTTGGGACACATGAACACTGAAGCTTTCCTT.

This clonotype was seen at least ten times. The rearrangement joins TRBV24-1 to TRBJ1-2; D remains unclear. This CDR3 contains 15 residues. With 4 bases removed from V and 6 bases from J, the gap between germline ends came to 17 bases. Germline V gene data show CDR1 as KGHDR and CDR2 as SFDVKD. DNA of the CDR3: TGTGCCACCAGTGACCCCAAGGCGAGTAGGGATGGCTACACCTTC. It is translated as CATSDPKASRDGYTF.

V is TRBV20-1 and J is TRBJ2-7; either TRBD1 or TRBD2 may fit D (5 bases each). The CDR3 loop spans 13 amino acids. Germline values: CDR1 DFQATT, CDR2 SNEGSKA (reference sequence). Trimming shortened V by 1 base and J by 5 bases, and 12 bases separated the two germline ends. The CDR3 DNA is TGCAGTGCTAGAGGGGGGTACTTCGACGAGCAGTACTTC. Translated, it gives CSARGGYFDEQYF.

V is TRBV29-1 and J is TRBJ2-7, with D perhaps matching TRBD1 (5 bases). V lost 6 bases and J lost 6, with 12 bases in between. Germline V CDR1 and CDR2: SQVTM, ANQGSEA. The CDR3 is 11 residues long. The DNA for the CDR3 is TGCAGCGTCCAAGTGCAGGGCGAGCAGTACTTC. This sequence encodes CSVQVQGEQYF.

V is TRBV6-5 and J is TRBJ2-7, with a weak D call TRBD2 (6 bases). V lost 5 bases and J 4 bases, leaving 15 bases between the germline ends. Germline V gives CDR1 MNHEY, CDR2 SVGAGI. This CDR3 is 14 amino acids long. The CDR3 loop reads CASSETGTPYEQYF. The DNA of the CDR3 is TGTGCCAGCAGTGAAACCGGGACTCCTTACGAGCAGTACTTC.

The chain is built from TRBV9 and TRBJ2-7, with 12 nucleotides matching TRBD2. V gave up 4 bases and J gave up 7 bases; unmatched junction bases: 15. CDR3 length equals 17 residues. CDR1 is SGDLS and CDR2 is YYNGEE in the germline V gene. This CDR3 reads CASSPRTSGVNTGEQYF. The CDR3 region has the DNA TGTGCCAGCAGCCCCCGGACTAGCGGGGTTAACACCGGGGAGCAGTACTTC. The whole variable domain, filled in from reference TRBV9 and TRBJ2-7, reads DSGVTQTPKHLITATGQRVTLRCSPRSGDLSVYWYQQSLDQGLQFLIQYYNGEERAKGNILERFSAQQFPDLHSELNLSSLELGDSALYFCASSPRTSGVNTGEQYFGPGTRLTVT.

The rearrangement joins TRBV2 to TRBJ1-2; TRBD1 matches at 9 bases. This CDR3 comprises 14 residues. Germline V gene sequence: CDR1 SNHLY, CDR2 FYNNEI. V lost 6 bases and J lost 5; bases outside the gene matches: 7. The CDR3 coding sequence is TGTGCCAGCAGCCGCGACGGACAGGGGTATGGCTACACCTTC. Protein sequence: CASSRDGQGYGYTF.

This clonotype was picked up a small number of times. This rearrangement joins TRBV5-1 to TRBJ1-1; D gene ambiguous. Trimming shortened V by 3 bases and J by 1 base, and 13 bases separated the two germline ends. The CDR3 is made up of 15 amino acids. CDR1 is SGHRS, CDR2 YFSETQ, per germline. The CDR3 is CASSSAGVSNTEAFF. Written as DNA, the CDR3 is TGCGCCAGCAGCTCCGCCGGGGTTTCGAACACTGAAGCTTTCTTT.

The chain couples TRBV13 to TRBJ1-5; perhaps TRBD1 as D (5 bases). V was pared by 8 bases and J by 4 bases, with 15 bases between. CDR1 is PRHDT, CDR2 FYEKMQ, per germline (reference sequence). This CDR3 comprises 14 residues. The CDR3 nucleotides read TGTGCCAGCCAAGGGACGGGACTTAATCAGCCCCAGCATTTT. It yields the protein CASQGTGLNQPQHF.

This clonotype was found a few times. V and J are TRBV6-6 and TRBJ1-1; D might be TRBD1 (6 bases). The V gene lost 3 bases and the J gene lost 6 bases, with 11 bases spanning the gap. This CDR3 is 13 amino acids long. Germline V gene sequence: CDR1 MNHNY, CDR2 SVGAGI (reference sequence). This CDR3 reads CASSYKGGAEAFF. CDR3 DNA: TGTGCCAGCAGTTATAAAGGGGGGGCTGAAGCTTTCTTT.

Of note for this clonotype: A much larger clone lies one base from this, so it may be a read error. This chain links TRBV7-8 with TRBJ2-5; D not certain. The CDR3 covers 11 residues. Trimming cost V 5 bases and J 5 bases, with 6 bases left between them. In germline, CDR1 is SGHVS, CDR2 FQNEAQ. The DNA for the CDR3 is TGTGCCAGCAGCGGGATCGAGACCCAGTACTTC. It translates to CASSGIETQYF.

V gene TRBV25-1 combines with J gene TRBJ1-4; no clear D gene. CDR3 length equals 8 residues. CDR1 is MGHDK and CDR2 is SYGVNS in the germline V gene. CDR3 in DNA: TGTGCTAATGAAAAACTGTTTTTT. Translating it yields CANEKLFF. Complete variable domain (other parts from reference TRBV25-1 and TRBJ1-4): EADIYQTPRYLVIGTGKKITLECSQTMGHDKMYWYQQDPGMELHLIHYSYGVNSTEKGDLSSESTVSRIRTEHFPLTLESARPSHTSQYLCANEKLFFGSGTQLSVL.

The V gene is TRBV7-2, the J gene TRBJ1-2, with a weak D call TRBD1 (5 bases). The CDR3 consists of 16 residues. Per germline, CDR1 SGHTA and CDR2 FQGNSA. The germline V and J ends were trimmed by 5 bases and 2 bases, with 18 bases remaining between them. Written as DNA, the CDR3 is TGTGCCAGCAGCCTTGGGGCGGTACAGGTGAACTATGGCTACACCTTC. It specifies CASSLGAVQVNYGYTF.

This clonotype was recorded many times. The chain joins TRBV19 to TRBJ1-1, with D hard to call. CDR1 is LNHDA, CDR2 SQIVND, per germline (reference sequence). The CDR3 covers 12 residues. V dropped 4 bases and J dropped 7 bases, with 10 bases sitting between them. CDR3 protein: CASSTTYVEAFF. In DNA, the CDR3 is TGTGCCAGTAGTACCACATACGTTGAAGCTTTCTTT.

This clonotype was found a few times. The chain combines TRBV9 with TRBJ2-5; D unclear. This CDR3 has 15 amino acids. Per germline, CDR1 SGDLS and CDR2 YYNGEE. V shed 0 bases and J shed 4 bases, with 13 bases lying between them. The CDR3 DNA follows: TGTGCCAGCAGCGTAGGGTCCGGCGAGAGAGAGACCCAGTACTTC. Translation: CASSVGSGERETQYF.

The gene calls are TRBV5-1 and TRBJ2-7; possible D gene TRBD2, 6 bases. The CDR3 covers 16 residues. V was pared by 0 bases and J by 7 bases, with 20 bases between. From germline, CDR1 is SGHRS and CDR2 YFSETQ. As DNA, the CDR3 is TGCGCCAGCAGCTTGGGTCACCGGGGCCCGGCGGGGGAGCAGTACTTC. This encodes CASSLGHRGPAGEQYF.